The 20 T cell receptor beta chains below all came from one sample that was sequenced in a study of response to subunit inactivated influenza vaccine. One entry per CDR3 protein results from TCRdb running MiXCR on the RT-PCR reads. The table lists 250,000 to 350,000 distinct CDR3 sequences, about 20% of them singletons. The material was PBMCs from blood, obtained around 22 months after vaccination. Source of these receptors: a man in his fifties or sixties who received an inactivated influenza vaccine.

There are many counts of this clonotype. V and J are TRBV5-1 and TRBJ2-6, with unresolved D. V shed 2 bases and J shed 0 bases, with 6 bases lying between them. CDR3 length equals 15 residues. Germline lookup yields CDR1 SGHRS and CDR2 YFSETQ. CDR3 residues: CASSLANSGANVLTF. The CDR3 coding sequence is TGCGCCAGCAGCTTAGCCAACTCTGGGGCCAACGTCCTGACTTTC. Complete variable domain (other parts from reference TRBV5-1 and TRBJ2-6): KAGVTQTPRYLIKTRGQQVTLSCSPISGHRSVSWYQQTPGQGLQFLFEYFSETQRNKGNFPGRFSGRQFSNSRSEMNVSTLELGDSALYLCASSLANSGANVLTFGAGSRLTVL.

This clonotype occurred a few times. The CDR3 here is CSVEEIAGGTNEQFF. Here the CDR3 DNA reads TGCAGCGTTGAAGAAATAGCGGGGGGGACCAATGAGCAGTTCTTC. The J gene is TRBJ2-1, the V gene TRBV29-1; TRBD2 agrees at 11 bases. V gave up 0 bases and J gave up 6 bases; unmatched junction bases: 4. In germline, CDR1 is SQVTM, CDR2 ANQGSEA. The CDR3 has 15 amino acids.

This chain joins TRBV7-6 and TRBJ2-1; D possibly corresponds to TRBD2 (6 bases). CDR1 SGHVS and CDR2 FNYEAQ come from the germline V gene. Between the trimmed V and J ends, which lost 5 bases and 4 bases, there was a span of 15 bases. The CDR3 loop spans 15 amino acids. CDR3 loop: CASSREGRGYNEQFF. CDR3 DNA sequence: TGTGCCAGCAGCAGAGAGGGGCGGGGATACAATGAGCAGTTCTTC.

This chain joins TRBV27 and TRBJ1-5; tentative D call: TRBD1 (5 bases). This CDR3 contains 15 residues. The V gene's germline CDR1 is MNHEY and CDR2 SMNVEV (reference sequence). Trimming took off 5 bases at V and 4 bases at J, with 15 bases between the two ends. DNA of the CDR3: TGTGCCAGCAGTGTTGAGGGGCGGGGGAATCAGCCCCAGCATTTT. It is translated as CASSVEGRGNQPQHF.

The sample holds many counts of this clonotype. The gene calls are TRBV12-3 or TRBV12-4 and TRBJ2-3, with 8 positions matching TRBD2. Trimming removed 2 bases from V and 5 bases from J; junction bases left unmatched: 12. This CDR3 region has 17 residues. The CDR3 spells CASSLWPRGGIVDTQYF. The CDR3 bases are TGTGCCAGCAGTTTATGGCCTCGCGGGGGGATAGTAGATACGCAGTATTTT.

This clonotype was seen only a few times. V is TRBV11-2 and J is TRBJ2-2, with D uncertain. Trimming removed 2 bases at V and 5 bases at J, with 21 bases between. Germline CDR1 reads SGHAT; CDR2 reads FQNNGV. This CDR3 spans 18 amino acids. Here the CDR3 DNA reads TGTGCCAGCAGCTTAAGTTCCTGGGGTGGGTCCCGAACCGGGGAGCTGTTTTTT. This codes for CASSLSSWGGSRTGELFF.

This clonotype has just a few counts. The chain combines TRBV14 with TRBJ2-1, with D maybe TRBD2 (5 bases). The CDR3 length is 13 residues. Germline values: CDR1 SGHDN, CDR2 FVKESK. The germline V and J ends were trimmed by 5 bases and 7 bases, with 12 bases remaining between them. Here the CDR3 DNA reads TGTGCCAGCAGCGTAACTAGGCGGAATGAGCAGTTCTTC. It encodes CASSVTRRNEQFF.

The DNA for the CDR3 is TGTGCCAGCAGTTTAGAGTACCGAGCCGGTCGGCGGGTTAACTATGGCTACACCTTC. As protein: CASSLEYRAGRRVNYGYTF. The rearrangement links TRBV28 to TRBJ1-2, with D hard to call. The CDR3 covers 19 residues. The V gene's germline CDR1 is MDHEN and CDR2 SYDVKM. With 2 bases removed from V and 1 base from J, the gap between germline ends came to 23 bases.

In this sample, this clonotype turned up many times. The chain has TRBV4-3 and TRBJ1-5; no clear D. The length of the CDR3 is 15 residues. Trimming left V 5 bases short and J 7 bases short, with 18 bases between. CDR1 and CDR2 (germline): LGHNA, YSLEER. The CDR3 region is CASSVGVRGGQPQHF. CDR3 DNA: TGCGCCAGCAGCGTCGGAGTGCGGGGTGGGCAGCCCCAGCATTTT.

Only a few counts were recorded for this clonotype. The chain employs TRBV7-8 and TRBJ1-5; maybe TRBD1 (5 bases). This CDR3 region has 16 residues. Per the germline V gene, CDR1 is SGHVS and CDR2 is FQNEAQ. The V and J ends lost 2 bases and 9 bases respectively, with 20 bases between them. CDR3 nucleotides: TGTGCCAGCAGCTTATTGGACGGGGGATTGATAGGGCCCCAGCATTTT. Translation gives CASSLLDGGLIGPQHF.

The CDR3 nucleotides are TGCAGCGTTAAAAGCGGGGGTCACCGCACAGATACGCAGTATTTT. Encoded protein: CSVKSGGHRTDTQYF. The chain combines TRBV29-1 with TRBJ2-3, with 8 bases that match TRBD2. The CDR3 totals 15 residues. J was trimmed by 1 base and V by 5 bases; bases with no gene match: 8. Per the germline V gene, CDR1 is SQVTM and CDR2 is ANQGSEA.

This clonotype appeared a few times. The chain is built from TRBV4-2 and TRBJ2-7, with D unresolved. Germline assignment: CDR1 LGHNA and CDR2 YNFKEQ. The CDR3 is 13 amino acids. Trimming left V 2 bases short and J 4 bases short, with 9 bases between. The CDR3 bases are TGTGCCAGCAGCCAACATAGGGCGTACGAGCAGTACTTC. This encodes CASSQHRAYEQYF.

This clonotype has just a few counts. This chain connects TRBV21-1 to TRBJ1-2; the table's D gene call, TRBD1, was not cross checked with the DNA. TRBV21-1 is annotated as a pseudogene. The CDR3 runs to 15 residues. CDR3 sequence (DNA): TGTGCCAGCAGCAGTAGACAGCACCTTAACTATGGCTACACCTTC. Translating it yields CASSSRQHLNYGYTF.

There are a few counts of this clonotype. The chain links TRBV5-1 to TRBJ2-7, with D hard to call. CDR1 SGHRS and CDR2 YFSETQ come from the germline V gene. V was shortened by 5 bases and J by 3 bases, with 12 bases between the two germline ends. This CDR3 has 13 amino acids. The CDR3 reads CASSPRTYYEQYF. DNA of the CDR3: TGCGCCAGCAGTCCCAGGACCTACTACGAGCAGTACTTC.

This clonotype was seen more than once but under ten times. The rearrangement links TRBV20-1 to TRBJ1-4, with D perhaps TRBD1 (5 bases). Per germline, CDR1 DFQATT and CDR2 SNEGSKA (reference sequence). Trimming removed 6 bases at V and 8 bases at J, with 16 bases between. This CDR3 has 13 residues. The CDR3 reads CSATLGAGEKLFF. The CDR3 DNA sequence: TGCAGTGCGACCCTAGGGGCTGGGGAAAAACTGTTTTTT.

This clonotype was observed many times. The CDR3 DNA reads as TGCGCCAGCAGCCAAGTCGCGTTTGGGTCTCAGCCCCAGCATTTT. This translates into CASSQVAFGSQPQHF. The chain uses TRBV4-3 and TRBJ1-5; D unclear. Germline V lookup: CDR1 LGHNA, CDR2 YSLEER. The CDR3 is made up of 15 amino acids. V was pared by 1 base and J by 6 bases, with 13 bases between.

This CDR3 reads CASSRQVFNEKLFF. In DNA, the CDR3 is TGTGCCAGCAGTCGACAGGTCTTTAATGAAAAACTGTTTTTT. The chain uses TRBV12-3 or TRBV12-4 and TRBJ1-4; D perhaps matches TRBD1 (6 bases). Trimming cost V 5 bases and J 4 bases, with 11 bases left between them. CDR3 length equals 14 residues.

This sequence joins TRBV11-2 and TRBJ2-3, with 13 bases identical to TRBD2. The CDR3 covers 20 residues. The V gene's germline CDR1 is SGHAT and CDR2 FQNNGV. V lost 5 bases, J lost 1 base, and 15 bases stayed unmatched. The CDR3 is CASSRLPGLAGLEGTDTQYF. In DNA form, the CDR3 reads TGTGCCAGCAGCCGCCTGCCGGGACTAGCGGGACTCGAGGGCACAGATACGCAGTATTTT.

The chain couples TRBV4-1 to TRBJ2-1, with 10 bases identical to TRBD2. Per the germline V gene, CDR1 is MGHRA and CDR2 is YSYEKL. CDR3 length equals 19 residues. The trim removed 0 bases at V and 1 base at J, leaving 9 bases unmatched. The CDR3 region has the DNA TGCGCCAGCAGCCAAGACGGGACTAGCGTAAGGGCGTCCTACAATGAGCAGTTCTTC. Amino acid sequence: CASSQDGTSVRASYNEQFF.

This clonotype showed up just a few times. Here the CDR3 reads CASSSPFGDTEAFF. The CDR3 nucleotides are TGTGCCAGCAGCTCCCCATTTGGGGACACTGAAGCTTTCTTT. This chain connects TRBV7-9 to TRBJ1-1, with D unclear. Germline values: CDR1 SEHNR, CDR2 FQNEAQ (reference sequence). This CDR3 comprises 14 residues. The V end was cut by 4 bases, the J end by 3 bases, with 12 bases between.